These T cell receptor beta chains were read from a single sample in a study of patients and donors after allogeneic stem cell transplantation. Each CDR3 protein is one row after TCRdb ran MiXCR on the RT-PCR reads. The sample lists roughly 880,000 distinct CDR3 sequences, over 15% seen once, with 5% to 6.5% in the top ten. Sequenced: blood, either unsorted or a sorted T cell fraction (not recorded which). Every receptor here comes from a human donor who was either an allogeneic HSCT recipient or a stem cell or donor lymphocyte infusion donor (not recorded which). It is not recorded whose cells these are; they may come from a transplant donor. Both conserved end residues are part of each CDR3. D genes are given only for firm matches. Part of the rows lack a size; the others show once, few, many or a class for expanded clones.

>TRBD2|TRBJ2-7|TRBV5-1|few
CASRAGVWEQYF
TGCGCCAGCAGAGCGGGAGTTTGGGAGCAGTACTTC
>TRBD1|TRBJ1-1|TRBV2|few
CASRGTGQGSEAFF
TGTGCCAGCAGGGGAACCGGACAGGGCTCTGAAGCTTTCTTT
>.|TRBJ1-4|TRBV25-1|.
CASRRYEKLFF
TGTGCCAGCAGGAGGTATGAAAAACTGTTTTTT
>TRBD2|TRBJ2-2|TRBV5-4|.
CASSQYTSGGAGELFF
TGTGCCAGCAGCCAATACACTAGCGGGGGGGCCGGGGAGCTGTTTTTT
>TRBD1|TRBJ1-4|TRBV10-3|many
CAISKQGAGEKLFF
TGTGCCATCAGTAAACAGGGGGCAGGTGAAAAACTGTTTTTT
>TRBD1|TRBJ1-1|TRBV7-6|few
CASSYNRDREGRSTEAFF
TGTGCCAGCAGCTATAACCGGGACAGAGAGGGACGGAGCACTGAAGCTTTCTTT
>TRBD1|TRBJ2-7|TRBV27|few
CASSLRTGYKQYF
TGTGCCAGCAGTTTACGGACAGGGTACAAGCAGTACTTC
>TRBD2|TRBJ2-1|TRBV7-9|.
CASSSTRAGGKNEQFF
TGTGCCAGCAGCTCTACGCGAGCGGGAGGTAAAAATGAGCAGTTCTTC
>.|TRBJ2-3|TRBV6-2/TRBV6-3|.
CASSYWGGDTQYF
TGTGCCAGCAGTTATTGGGGTGGAGATACGCAGTATTTT
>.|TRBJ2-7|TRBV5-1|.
CASSDQPPRSSYEQYF
TGCGCCAGCAGCGACCAACCACCGCGGAGCTCCTACGAGCAGTACTTC
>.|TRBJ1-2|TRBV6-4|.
CASSDSGSYGYTF
TGTGCCAGCAGTGACTCGGGCAGTTATGGCTACACCTTC
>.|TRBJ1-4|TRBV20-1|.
CSSPTAPEEKLFF
TGCAGTTCACCCACGGCCCCGGAGGAAAAACTGTTTTTT
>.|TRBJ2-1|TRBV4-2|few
CASSQGPLAGGDYNEQFF
TGTGCCAGCAGCCAAGGACCCCTGGCCGGGGGAGATTACAATGAGCAGTTCTTC
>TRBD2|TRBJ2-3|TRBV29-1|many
CSVYSGRLTDTQYF
TGCAGCGTTTATAGCGGGAGGTTGACAGATACGCAGTATTTT
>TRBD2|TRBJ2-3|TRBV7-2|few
CASSPQLAGGLDTQYF
TGTGCCAGCAGCCCCCAACTAGCGGGAGGTTTAGATACGCAGTATTTT
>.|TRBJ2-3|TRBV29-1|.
CSVVAGYTDTQYF
TGCAGCGTTGTCGCCGGCTACACAGATACGCAGTATTTT